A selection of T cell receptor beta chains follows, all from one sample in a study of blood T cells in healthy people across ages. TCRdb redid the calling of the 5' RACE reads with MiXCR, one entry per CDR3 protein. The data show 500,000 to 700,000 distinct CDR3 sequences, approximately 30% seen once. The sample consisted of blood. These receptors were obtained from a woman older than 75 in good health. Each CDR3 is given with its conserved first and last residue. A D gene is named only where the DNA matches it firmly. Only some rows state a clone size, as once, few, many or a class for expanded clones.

CDR3: CASRPKTSGQETQYF
DNA: TGCGCCAGCAGACCGAAAACTAGCGGGCAAGAGACCCAGTACTTC
V: TRBV5-1
size: many
D: TRBD2
J: TRBJ2-5

CDR3: CSGGADGDTQYF
DNA: TGCAGTGGTGGGGCGGACGGGGATACGCAGTATTTT
V: TRBV20-1
size: many
D: .
J: TRBJ2-3

CDR3: CASSLNGPGPYEQYF
DNA: TGTGCCAGCAGCTTAAACGGTCCCGGACCCTACGAGCAGTACTTC
V: TRBV7-2
size: .
D: .
J: TRBJ2-7

CDR3: CASSKRGIQSDTQYF
DNA: TGTGCCAGCAGCAAGAGGGGGATCCAATCAGATACGCAGTATTTT
V: TRBV3-1
size: .
D: .
J: TRBJ2-3

CDR3: CASSLEGWAENIQYF
DNA: TGTGCCAGCAGCTTGGAAGGCTGGGCTGAAAACATTCAGTACTTC
V: TRBV5-5
size: many
D: .
J: TRBJ2-4

CDR3: CSARDGPEGNSPLHF
DNA: TGCAGTGCTAGAGATGGACCCGAGGGCAATTCGCCCCTCCACTTT
V: TRBV20-1
size: .
D: .
J: TRBJ1-6

CDR3: CASSPRGGLGRGEKLFF
DNA: TGTGCCAGCAGCCCGAGGGGTGGGCTCGGGCGCGGTGAAAAACTGTTTTTT
V: TRBV11-2
size: many
D: .
J: TRBJ1-4

CDR3: CASRPAGTVTLETQYF
DNA: TGCGCCAGCAGACCAGCCGGGACAGTGACCTTAGAGACCCAGTACTTC
V: TRBV5-1
size: many
D: TRBD1
J: TRBJ2-5

CDR3: CSARDGLREQFF
DNA: TGCAGTGCTAGAGATGGACTCCGTGAGCAGTTCTTC
V: TRBV20-1
size: .
D: .
J: TRBJ2-1

CDR3: CASSFTQGNTGELFF
DNA: TGTGCCAGCAGCTTTACACAGGGGAACACCGGGGAGCTGTTTTTT
V: TRBV7-9
size: .
D: .
J: TRBJ2-2

CDR3: CASRVATGGMDYGYTF
DNA: TGCGCCAGCAGGGTCGCGACAGGGGGCATGGACTATGGCTACACCTTC
V: TRBV5-1
size: few
D: TRBD1
J: TRBJ1-2

CDR3: CASTKGYAGELFF
DNA: TGTGCCAGCACCAAGGGGTACGCCGGGGAGCTGTTTTTT
V: TRBV7-9
size: few
D: .
J: TRBJ2-2

CDR3: CASSLGQGIGSYEQYF
DNA: TGTGCCAGCAGCTTGGGACAGGGGATCGGCTCCTACGAGCAGTACTTC
V: TRBV5-6
size: many
D: TRBD1
J: TRBJ2-7

CDR3: CASSYARGGGGRNEQYF
DNA: TGTGCCAGCAGTTACGCAAGGGGGGGCGGGGGGAGGAACGAGCAGTACTTC
V: TRBV6-5
size: many
D: TRBD2
J: TRBJ2-7

CDR3: CATSDWYGSYTF
DNA: TGTGCCACCAGTGATTGGTACGGGAGCTACACCTTC
V: TRBV24-1
size: few
D: .
J: TRBJ1-2

CDR3: CASSAVQFPRETQYF
DNA: TGCGCCAGCAGCGCAGTTCAGTTCCCCCGGGAGACCCAGTACTTC
V: TRBV5-1
size: many
D: .
J: TRBJ2-5

CDR3: CSASYRGMIYEQYF
DNA: TGCAGTGCTTCATACAGGGGGATGATTTACGAGCAGTACTTC
V: TRBV20-1
size: .
D: TRBD1
J: TRBJ2-7

CDR3: CASSLEQNSGNTIYF
DNA: TGCGCCAGCAGCTTGGAACAGAACTCTGGAAACACCATATATTTT
V: TRBV5-1
size: .
D: .
J: TRBJ1-3

CDR3: CAISEGKTGTGELFF
DNA: TGTGCCATCAGTGAGGGAAAAACAGGGACCGGGGAGCTGTTTTTT
V: TRBV10-3
size: .
D: .
J: TRBJ2-2

CDR3: CANSPEQVVADTQYF
DNA: TGTGCCAACTCACCAGAACAGGTTGTTGCAGATACGCAGTATTTT
V: TRBV18
size: .
D: .
J: TRBJ2-3

CDR3: CASSSSVPAYEQYF
DNA: TGTGCCAGCAGTTCCTCGGTGCCTGCCTACGAGCAGTACTTC
V: TRBV28
size: .
D: .
J: TRBJ2-7

CDR3: CASSLGTSSYNEQYF
DNA: TGTGCCAGCAGCTTAGGGACTAGCTCCTACAATGAGCAGTACTTC
V: TRBV7-3
size: few
D: TRBD2
J: TRBJ2-7

CDR3: CASSPVSGTGGNIQYF
DNA: TGCGCCAGCAGCCCCGTATCCGGGACAGGGGGAAACATTCAGTACTTC
V: TRBV5-1
size: many
D: TRBD1
J: TRBJ2-4

CDR3: CASAPFRQTNEKLFF
DNA: TGTGCCAGCGCCCCTTTTCGACAGACAAATGAAAAACTGTTTTTT
V: TRBV27
size: many
D: .
J: TRBJ1-4

CDR3: CASSSAERGIPYEQYF
DNA: TGTGCCAGCAGCTCCGCCGAAAGGGGGATACCCTACGAGCAGTACTTC
V: TRBV5-8
size: .
D: .
J: TRBJ2-7

CDR3: CASSLRDRRPYEQYF
DNA: TGTGCCAGCAGCTTACGGGACAGGCGCCCCTACGAGCAGTACTTC
V: TRBV7-9
size: .
D: TRBD1
J: TRBJ2-7

CDR3: CASSLGHKRGVNEQFF
DNA: TGCGCCAGCAGCTTGGGTCACAAGCGGGGGGTTAATGAGCAGTTCTTC
V: TRBV5-1
size: few
D: TRBD2
J: TRBJ2-1

CDR3: CASSRQGRNSEAFF
DNA: TGTGCCAGCAGCAGACAGGGGAGGAACTCTGAAGCTTTCTTT
V: TRBV12-3/TRBV12-4
size: many
D: TRBD1
J: TRBJ1-1

CDR3: CASSLSQNTEAFF
DNA: TGCGCCAGCAGCTTGTCTCAGAACACTGAAGCTTTCTTT
V: TRBV12-3/TRBV12-4
size: many
D: .
J: TRBJ1-1

CDR3: CASSSRDSAYEQYF
DNA: TGTGCCAGCAGCAGCCGGGACAGTGCCTACGAGCAGTACTTC
V: TRBV7-9
size: many
D: TRBD1
J: TRBJ2-7

CDR3: CASSPGGFFEKLFF
DNA: TGTGCCAGCAGCCCAGGGGGATTTTTTGAAAAACTGTTTTTT
V: TRBV11-1
size: .
D: TRBD1
J: TRBJ1-4

CDR3: CASSLDRDMNTEAFF
DNA: TGTGCCAGCTCGTTGGACAGGGACATGAACACTGAAGCTTTCTTT
V: TRBV18
size: .
D: TRBD1
J: TRBJ1-1

CDR3: CASSQQRDYGYTF
DNA: TGTGCCAGCAGCCAACAGAGAGACTATGGCTACACCTTC
V: TRBV14
size: many
D: .
J: TRBJ1-2

CDR3: CASSQGPGSEAFF
DNA: TGCGCCAGCAGCCAAGGCCCCGGTTCTGAAGCTTTCTTT
V: TRBV4-1
size: .
D: .
J: TRBJ1-1

CDR3: CASSPRTSGGRTQETQYF
DNA: TGTGCCAGCAGCCCCCGGACTAGCGGGGGGCGAACACAAGAGACCCAGTACTTC
V: TRBV7-2
size: .
D: TRBD2
J: TRBJ2-5

CDR3: CASTSGDSFYYGYTF
DNA: TGTGCCAGCACCTCTGGGGACAGTTTTTACTATGGCTACACCTTC
V: TRBV6-5
size: few
D: TRBD1
J: TRBJ1-2

CDR3: CATSRGGAGGLETQYF
DNA: TGTGCCACCAGCAGAGGAGGAGCGGGGGGGCTAGAGACCCAGTACTTC
V: TRBV15
size: many
D: TRBD2
J: TRBJ2-5

CDR3: CAISGGTFSSYNEQFF
DNA: TGTGCCATCAGTGGCGGGACTTTTAGCTCCTACAATGAGCAGTTCTTC
V: TRBV10-3
size: many
D: .
J: TRBJ2-1

CDR3: CASSQQIPYEQYF
DNA: TGTGCCAGCAGCCAACAGATCCCCTACGAGCAGTACTTC
V: TRBV6-5
size: many
D: .
J: TRBJ2-7

CDR3: CSAGESWAGRLAQYF
DNA: TGCAGTGCTGGAGAGAGTTGGGCAGGCCGTTTGGCCCAGTACTTC
V: TRBV20-1
size: many
D: .
J: TRBJ2-5

CDR3: CASSNYGQGGNQPQHF
DNA: TGTGCCAGCAGTAATTACGGACAGGGTGGGAATCAGCCCCAGCATTTT
V: TRBV5-8
size: few
D: TRBD1
J: TRBJ1-5

CDR3: CASSQQPGQGNSPLHF
DNA: TGCGCCAGCAGCCAGCAGCCGGGACAGGGGAATTCACCCCTCCACTTT
V: TRBV4-3
size: .
D: TRBD1
J: TRBJ1-6

CDR3: CASVRGGTDTQYF
DNA: TGTGCTAGTGTCCGGGGGGGCACAGATACGCAGTATTTT
V: TRBV12-5
size: few
D: TRBD2
J: TRBJ2-3

CDR3: CASSYSTPNQPQHF
DNA: TGTGCCAGCAGTTACTCGACACCAAATCAGCCCCAGCATTTT
V: TRBV6-6
size: few
D: .
J: TRBJ1-5

CDR3: CAIGTGVGETQYF
DNA: TGTGCCATAGGGACAGGGGTTGGGGAGACCCAGTACTTC
V: TRBV10-3
size: many
D: TRBD1
J: TRBJ2-5

CDR3: CATSIDSVGRETQYF
DNA: TGTGCCACCAGCATTGATAGTGTCGGGAGGGAGACCCAGTACTTC
V: TRBV15
size: .
D: TRBD2
J: TRBJ2-5

CDR3: CASSLAGARGTEAFF
DNA: TGCGCCAGCAGCTTGGCGGGGGCGCGGGGCACTGAAGCTTTCTTT
V: TRBV5-1
size: many
D: .
J: TRBJ1-1

CDR3: CASSQVKDTQYF
DNA: TGTGCCAGCAGCCAAGTGAAGGATACGCAGTATTTT
V: TRBV3-1
size: many
D: .
J: TRBJ2-3

CDR3: CASSLGDGSYEQYF
DNA: TGTGCCAGCAGCTTAGGGGACGGTTCCTACGAGCAGTACTTC
V: TRBV7-8
size: .
D: .
J: TRBJ2-7

CDR3: CASSQDSGVGETQFF
DNA: TGCGCCAGCAGCCAAGATTCGGGGGTTGGAGAGACCCAGTTCTTC
V: TRBV4-3
size: .
D: .
J: TRBJ2-1

CDR3: CASSAGTTEAFF
DNA: TGTGCCAGCAGCGCCGGGACGACTGAAGCTTTCTTT
V: TRBV5-4
size: .
D: .
J: TRBJ1-1

CDR3: CASSPPRSDQETQYF
DNA: TGTGCCAGCAGTCCCCCCCGTAGCGATCAAGAGACCCAGTACTTC
V: TRBV6-5
size: .
D: .
J: TRBJ2-5

CDR3: CAISERTAQYNSPLHF
DNA: TGTGCCATCAGTGAGAGGACAGCTCAATATAATTCACCCCTCCACTTT
V: TRBV10-3
size: many
D: .
J: TRBJ1-6